The TCR beta chain described here comes from a study of blood T cell repertoires in COVID-19. Background on the study: Researchers got acute and convalescent COVID-19 samples from the United States, Italy and Spain.

Authors' methods: Amplification of reference gene primers was used by the study to estimate nucleated cell counts. Using immunoSEQ multiplex PCR, the repertoire was profiled, and TCRdb retains in-frame clones only, with some absent. That table is the source of V, J and clone size, and D and trimming were worked out from the DNA. The table includes about 84,000 clones, about 83% detected once. The source material was peripheral blood. The clonotype was recovered from a woman older than 75 with acute or convalescent COVID-19.

CDR3 in amino acids: CAISESRDEKLFF. Written as DNA, the CDR3 is TGTGCCATCAGTGAGAGCCGGGATGAAAAACTGTTTTTT. This sequence joins TRBV10-3 and TRBJ1-4; no reliable D call. Trimming left V 2 bases short and J 6 bases short, with 7 bases between. CDR3 length: 13 amino acids. Germline loops: CDR1 ENHRY, CDR2 SYGVKD.